This T cell receptor (beta chain) is drawn from a study of patients and donors after allogeneic stem cell transplantation. Germline loops: CDR1 SGHKS, CDR2 YYEKEE (reference sequence). Between the trimmed V and J ends, which lost 6 bases and 3 bases, there was a span of 15 bases. The CDR3 spans 14 residues. TCRdb re-called the RT-PCR reads through MiXCR, storing one row per CDR3 protein. The repertoire includes approximately 410,000 distinct CDR3 sequences, approximately 16% of them detected once, and around 7.9% sits in the top ten. Sequencing input: blood, either unsorted or a sorted T cell fraction (not recorded which). This chain uses TRBV5-5 with TRBJ1-2; D is unresolved. This clonotype was obtained from a human donor who was either an allogeneic HSCT recipient or a stem cell or donor lymphocyte infusion donor (not recorded which). It is not recorded whose cells these are; they may come from a transplant donor. As DNA, the CDR3 is TGTGCCAGCACCCAGCCCGGGGTTCACTATGGCTACACCTTC. This sequence encodes CASTQPGVHYGYTF.